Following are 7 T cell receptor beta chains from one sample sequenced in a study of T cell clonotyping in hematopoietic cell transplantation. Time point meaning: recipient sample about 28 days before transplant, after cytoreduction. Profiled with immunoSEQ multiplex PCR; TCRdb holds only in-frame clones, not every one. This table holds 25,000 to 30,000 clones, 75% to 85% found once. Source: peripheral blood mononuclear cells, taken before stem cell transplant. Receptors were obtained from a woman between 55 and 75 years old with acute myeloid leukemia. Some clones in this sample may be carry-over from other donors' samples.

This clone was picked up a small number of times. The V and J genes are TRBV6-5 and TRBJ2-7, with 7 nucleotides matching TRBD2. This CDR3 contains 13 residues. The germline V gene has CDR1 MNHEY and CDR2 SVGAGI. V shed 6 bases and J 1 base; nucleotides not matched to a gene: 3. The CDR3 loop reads CASSAGLSYEQYF. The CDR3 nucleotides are TGTGCCAGCAGCGCGGGACTATCCTACGAGCAGTACTTC.

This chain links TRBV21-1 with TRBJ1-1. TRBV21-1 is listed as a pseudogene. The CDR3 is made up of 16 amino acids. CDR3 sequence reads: CASSKDGGPKNTEAFF. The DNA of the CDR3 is TGTGCCAGCAGCAAAGATGGGGGACCCAAAAACACTGAAGCTTTCTTT.

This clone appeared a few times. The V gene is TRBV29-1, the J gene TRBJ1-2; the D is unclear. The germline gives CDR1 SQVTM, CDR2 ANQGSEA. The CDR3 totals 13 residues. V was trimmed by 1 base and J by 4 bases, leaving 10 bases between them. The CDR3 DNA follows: TGCAGCGTTGAAGGGATGGGAATCTATGGCTACACCTTC. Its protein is CSVEGMGIYGYTF. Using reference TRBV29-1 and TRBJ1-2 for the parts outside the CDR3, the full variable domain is SAVISQKPSRDICQRGTSLTIQCQVDSQVTMMFWYRQQPGQSLTLIATANQGSEATYESGFVIDKFPISRPNLTFSTLTVSNMSPEDSSIYLCSVEGMGIYGYTFGSGTRLTVV.

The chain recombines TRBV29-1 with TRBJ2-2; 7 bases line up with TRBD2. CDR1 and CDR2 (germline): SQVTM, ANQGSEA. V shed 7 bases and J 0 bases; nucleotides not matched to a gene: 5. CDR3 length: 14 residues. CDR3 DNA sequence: TGCAGCGGCTCACTAGCGACGAACACCGGGGAGCTGTTTTTT. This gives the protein CSGSLATNTGELFF.

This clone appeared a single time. The CDR3 is CASSGVPAGHISGANVLTF. In DNA form, the CDR3 reads TGTGCCAGCAGTGGCGTACCCGCGGGACACATCTCTGGGGCCAACGTCCTGACTTTC. J is TRBJ2-6 and V is TRBV27, with D perhaps given as TRBD1 or TRBD2 (6 bases each). The CDR3 contains 19 residues. From germline, CDR1 is MNHEY and CDR2 SMNVEV (reference sequence). Trimming removed 5 bases from V and 0 bases from J, with 20 bases in between. The variable domain in full, completed from reference TRBV27 and TRBJ2-6, reads EAQVTQNPRYLITVTGKKLTVTCSQNMNHEYMSWYRQDPGLGLRQIYYSMNVEVTDKGDVPEGYKVSRKEKRNFPLILESPSPNQTSLYFCASSGVPAGHISGANVLTFGAGSRLTVL.

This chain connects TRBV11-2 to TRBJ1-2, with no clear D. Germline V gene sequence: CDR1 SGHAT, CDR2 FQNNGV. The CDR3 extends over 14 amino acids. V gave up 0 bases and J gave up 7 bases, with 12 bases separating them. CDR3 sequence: CASSLDDGVFGYTF. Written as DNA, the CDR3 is TGTGCCAGCAGCTTAGATGATGGGGTCTTTGGCTACACCTTC.

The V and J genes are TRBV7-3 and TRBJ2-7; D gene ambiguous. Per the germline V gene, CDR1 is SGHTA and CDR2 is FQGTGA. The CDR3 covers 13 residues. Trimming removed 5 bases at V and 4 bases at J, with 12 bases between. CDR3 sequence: CASSPFLGYEQYF. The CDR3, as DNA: TGTGCCAGCAGCCCCTTCCTAGGATACGAGCAGTACTTC.